Below are 11 T cell receptor beta chains sequenced from a single sample in a study of monozygotic twins with inflammatory bowel disease. TCRdb re-called the 5' RACE reads; one entry per CDR3 protein, DNA not given. Seen in this sample are fewer than 350,000 distinct CDR3 sequences; the ten most common clones hold over 2%. The sequenced material came from blood. Receptor source: a human donor with ulcerative colitis or Crohn's disease, or a healthy co-twin of an affected twin (not recorded which).

This sequence joins TRBV24-1 and TRBJ2-5; absent DNA, TCRdb's TRBD2 call cannot be checked. The V gene's germline CDR1 is KGHDR and CDR2 SFDVKD. CDR3 size: 16 residues. The CDR3 spells CATSTGLAGGQETQYF.

The rearrangement links TRBV19 to TRBJ2-1; without DNA, the TCRdb call of TRBD1 cannot be checked. The germline CDR1 and CDR2 sequences are LNHDA and SQIVND (reference sequence). The CDR3 covers 17 residues. The CDR3 loop reads CASREGAHLNSYNEQFF. The full variable domain, in which reference TRBV19 and TRBJ2-1 provide the parts outside the CDR3, is DGGITQSPKYLFRKEGQNVTLSCEQNLNHDAMYWYRQDPGQGLRLIYYSQIVNDFQKGDIAEGYSVSREKKESFPLTVTSAQKNPTAFYLCASREGAHLNSYNEQFFGPGTRLTVL.

The chain uses TRBV20-1 and TRBJ1-5; the D call from TCRdb, TRBD1, cannot be confirmed without DNA. Per germline, CDR1 DFQATT and CDR2 SNEGSKA (reference sequence). There are 15 residues in the CDR3. The CDR3 loop is CSAREPGGSNQPQHF.

The CDR3 is CASSGQGASNNSPLHF. This sequence joins TRBV7-9 and TRBJ1-6; absent DNA, TCRdb's TRBD1 call cannot be checked. This CDR3 spans 16 amino acids. Germline V gene lookup returns CDR1 SEHNR and CDR2 FQNEAQ (reference sequence).

CDR3 amino acids: CASSLVATSFTKNIQYF. The V and J genes are TRBV5-1 and TRBJ2-4. The germline CDR1 and CDR2 sequences are SGHRS and YFSETQ. The CDR3 covers 17 residues.

The rearrangement links TRBV5-1 to TRBJ2-5; TCRdb designates TRBD2, a call that cannot be tested without DNA. CDR3 size: 17 residues. Germline V gene lookup returns CDR1 SGHRS and CDR2 YFSETQ. CDR3 residues: CASSLRLAGGSEETQYF.

V is TRBV6-5 and J is TRBJ1-1; TCRdb's assignment of TRBD1 cannot be checked, as there is no DNA. The CDR3 covers 17 residues. Germline V CDR1 and CDR2: MNHEY, SVGAGI. The CDR3 is CASRLDPRQGGNTEAFF.

The chain combines TRBV24-1 with TRBJ2-7; the TCRdb call, TRBD1, lacks DNA for checking. The V gene's germline CDR1 is KGHDR and CDR2 SFDVKD. This CDR3 contains 15 residues. CDR3 residues: CATSDSGTGSYEQYF.

The chain employs TRBV18 and TRBJ2-3; the TCRdb call, TRBD2, lacks DNA for checking. CDR1 and CDR2 (germline): KGHSH, LQKENI. The CDR3 has 16 residues. The CDR3: CASSLPGAWGVDTQYF.

The chain has TRBV20-1 and TRBJ1-2; there is no DNA to check the TCRdb D call of TRBD1. The CDR3 consists of 11 residues. Looked up from germline, CDR1 is DFQATT and CDR2 is SNEGSKA (reference sequence). Here the CDR3 reads CSASGAYGYTF.

CDR3 protein: CASSPAWGLAGDGNEQFF. This chain links TRBV6-1 with TRBJ2-1; TCRdb gives TRBD2 as the D gene, but with no DNA this cannot be confirmed. Germline V gene data show CDR1 as MNHNS and CDR2 as SASEGT. The CDR3 loop spans 18 amino acids.